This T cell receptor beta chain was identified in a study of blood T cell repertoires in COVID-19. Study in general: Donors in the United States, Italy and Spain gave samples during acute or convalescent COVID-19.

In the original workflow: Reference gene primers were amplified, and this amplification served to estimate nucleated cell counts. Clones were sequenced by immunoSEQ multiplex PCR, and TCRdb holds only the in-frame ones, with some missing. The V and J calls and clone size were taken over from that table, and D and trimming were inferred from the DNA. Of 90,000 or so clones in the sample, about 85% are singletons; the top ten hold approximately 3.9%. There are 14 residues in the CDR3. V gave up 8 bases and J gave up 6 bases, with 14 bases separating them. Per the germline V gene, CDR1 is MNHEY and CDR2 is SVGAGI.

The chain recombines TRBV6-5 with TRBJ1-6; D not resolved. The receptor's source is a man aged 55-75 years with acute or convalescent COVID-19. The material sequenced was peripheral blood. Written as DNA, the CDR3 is TGTGCCAGCTCCATCCGGAGTGCTAATTCACCCCTCCACTTT. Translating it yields CASSIRSANSPLHF.